This T cell receptor beta chain was sequenced during a study of CD8 T cells in Susac syndrome. Looking at the study overall: Five or six sequenced Susac syndrome patients had clinically active disease, while eight or nine were in remission.

Germline V gene data show CDR1 as MNHEY and CDR2 as SVGAGI. V lost 0 bases, J lost 1 base, and 5 bases stayed unmatched. The CDR3 has 17 residues. Sequencing targeted TCR beta in blood CD8+ and CD4+ T cells. An input of roughly 0.5 to 1 ug of RNA was subjected to reverse transcription using random hexamers. Amplification of TCR beta CDR3 used immunoSEQ multiplex PCR across 54 Vbeta and 13 Jbeta. In TCRdb, the immunoSEQ multiplex PCR reads were re-called with MiXCR into one record per CDR3 protein. The table records 95,000 to 150,000 distinct CDR3 sequences, over 90% of them present only once. The sequenced sample was CD4+ T cells from PBMCs. This clonotype was obtained from a human donor with Susac syndrome. This chain joins TRBV6-5 and TRBJ2-2, with 7 bases aligning to TRBD2. This CDR3 reads CASSYSMAGVNTGELFF. In nucleotides, the CDR3 is TGTGCCAGCAGTTACTCGATGGCGGGAGTGAACACCGGGGAGCTGTTTTTT.